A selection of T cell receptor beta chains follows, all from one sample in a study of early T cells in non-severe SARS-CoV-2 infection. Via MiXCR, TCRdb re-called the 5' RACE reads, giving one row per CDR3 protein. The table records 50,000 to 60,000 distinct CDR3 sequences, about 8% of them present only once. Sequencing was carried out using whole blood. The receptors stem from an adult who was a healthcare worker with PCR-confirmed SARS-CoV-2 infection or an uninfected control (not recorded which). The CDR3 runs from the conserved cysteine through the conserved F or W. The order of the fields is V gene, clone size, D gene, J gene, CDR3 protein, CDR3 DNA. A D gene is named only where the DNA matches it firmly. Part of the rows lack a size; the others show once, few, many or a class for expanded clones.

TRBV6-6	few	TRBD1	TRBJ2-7	CATWTGGPSYEQYF	TGTGCCACCTGGACAGGGGGCCCCTCCTACGAGCAGTACTTC
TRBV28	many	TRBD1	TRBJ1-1	CASSATPGGRTEAFF	TGTGCCAGCAGTGCAACCCCAGGGGGCAGGACTGAAGCTTTCTTT
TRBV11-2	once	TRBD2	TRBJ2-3	CASTRRGGSADTQYF	TGTGCCAGCACCCGACGTGGCGGGAGCGCAGATACGCAGTATTTT
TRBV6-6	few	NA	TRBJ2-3	CASSYGTNTDTQYF	TGTGCCAGCAGTTACGGGACCAATACAGATACGCAGTATTTT
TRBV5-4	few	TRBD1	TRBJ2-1	CASSSPGQGAIYNEQFF	TGTGCCAGCAGCTCCCCGGGACAGGGGGCAATTTACAATGAGCAGTTCTTC
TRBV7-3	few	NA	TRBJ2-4	CASSPFPGGPTLAKNIQYF	TGTGCCAGCAGCCCCTTCCCGGGTGGACCCACACTAGCCAAAAACATTCAGTACTTC
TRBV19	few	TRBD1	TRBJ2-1	CASSLSTGSSYNEQFF	TGTGCCAGTAGTCTATCGACAGGGAGCTCCTACAATGAGCAGTTCTTC
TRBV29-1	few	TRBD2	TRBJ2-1	CSVDQRGRLAGASEQFF	TGCAGCGTTGACCAAAGGGGCCGACTAGCGGGAGCTAGTGAGCAGTTCTTC
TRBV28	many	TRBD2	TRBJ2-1	CASSSLRLAKYNEQFF	TGTGCCAGCAGTTCACTCAGACTAGCCAAATACAATGAGCAGTTCTTC
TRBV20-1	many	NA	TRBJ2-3	CSASRDTGYTDTQYF	TGCAGTGCTAGCCGGGACACAGGATACACAGATACGCAGTATTTT
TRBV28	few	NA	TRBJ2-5	CARSGRTNSETQYF	TGTGCTAGATCGGGCAGGACGAATTCCGAGACCCAGTACTTC
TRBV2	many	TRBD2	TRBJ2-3	CASSGSLAGGYTDTQYF	TGTGCCAGCAGTGGTAGCCTAGCGGGAGGGTACACAGATACGCAGTATTTT
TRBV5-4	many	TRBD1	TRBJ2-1	CASSTAGTASYNEQFF	TGTGCCAGCAGCACTGCCGGGACAGCCTCCTACAATGAGCAGTTCTTC
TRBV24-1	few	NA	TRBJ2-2	CATSGREQGITGELFF	TGTGCCACCAGCGGGAGGGAACAGGGGATAACCGGGGAGCTGTTTTTT
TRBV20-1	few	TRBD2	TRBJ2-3	CSATTSGSADTQYF	TGCAGTGCAACCACAAGCGGGAGTGCAGATACGCAGTATTTT
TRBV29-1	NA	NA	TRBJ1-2	CSVSSLGYTF	TGCAGCGTTAGCTCCCTTGGCTACACCTTC
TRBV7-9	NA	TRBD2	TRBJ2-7	CASRLAGFASEQYF	TGTGCCAGCAGATTAGCGGGGTTCGCTTCCGAGCAGTACTTC
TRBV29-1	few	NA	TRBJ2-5	CSVQRETQYF	TGCAGCGTCCAGAGGGAGACCCAGTACTTC
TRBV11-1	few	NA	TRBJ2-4	CASSSQGTIQYF	TGTGCCAGCAGCTCCCAGGGGACCATTCAGTACTTC
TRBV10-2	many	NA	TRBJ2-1	CASSESETNEQFF	TGCGCCAGCAGTGAGTCGGAGACCAATGAGCAGTTCTTC
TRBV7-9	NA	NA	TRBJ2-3	CASSSELGVDTQYF	TGTGCCAGCAGCTCAGAGTTGGGGGTTGATACGCAGTATTTT
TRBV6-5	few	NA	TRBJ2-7	CASSHTRDPLGEQYF	TGTGCCAGCAGTCATACCCGGGACCCCCTGGGGGAGCAGTACTTC
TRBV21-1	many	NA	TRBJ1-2	CASSTGAGSYGYTF	TGTGCCAGCAGCACAGGGGCAGGGAGCTATGGCTACACCTTC
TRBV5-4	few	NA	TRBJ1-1	CASSTGTRRAEAFF	TGTGCCAGCAGCACCGGGACCCGGAGAGCTGAAGCTTTCTTT
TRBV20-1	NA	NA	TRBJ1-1	CSAQDPRARHTEAFF	TGCAGTGCACAGGACCCCAGGGCGAGGCACACTGAAGCTTTCTTT
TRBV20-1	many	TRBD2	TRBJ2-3	CSASRAGGFTDTQYF	TGCAGTGCTAGCCGCGCGGGAGGGTTCACAGATACGCAGTATTTT
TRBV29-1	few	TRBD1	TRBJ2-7	CSVGGDRDEQYF	TGCAGCGTTGGGGGGGACAGGGACGAGCAGTACTTC
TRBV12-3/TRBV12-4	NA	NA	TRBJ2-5	CASSTAGRETQYF	TGTGCCAGCAGTACTGCGGGACGAGAGACCCAGTACTTC
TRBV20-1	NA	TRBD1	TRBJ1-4	CSARAPGQGSEKLFF	TGCAGTGCTAGGGCTCCGGGACAGGGGAGTGAAAAACTGTTTTTT
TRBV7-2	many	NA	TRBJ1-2	CASSLDGRGYTF	TGTGCCAGCAGCTTAGACGGAAGGGGCTACACCTTC
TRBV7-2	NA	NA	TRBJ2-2	CASSLVGLGGTGELFF	TGTGCCAGCAGCTTAGTGGGGCTGGGCGGAACCGGGGAGCTGTTTTTT
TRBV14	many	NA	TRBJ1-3	CASSQSNSGNTIYF	TGTGCCAGCAGCCAGTCAAACAGCGGAAACACCATATATTTT
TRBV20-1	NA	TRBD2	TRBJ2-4	CSARDLPSGRWDIQYF	TGCAGTGCTAGAGATCTGCCTAGCGGGAGGTGGGACATTCAGTACTTC
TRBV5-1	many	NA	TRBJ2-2	CASSAGTPTGELFF	TGCGCCAGCAGCGCCGGGACTCCCACCGGGGAGCTGTTTTTT
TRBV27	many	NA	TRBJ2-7	CASSLSSRMNTGQYF	TGTGCCAGCAGTTTATCGTCCCGGATGAATACGGGGCAGTACTTC
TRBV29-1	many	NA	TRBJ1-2	CSVEWTANYGYTF	TGCAGCGTTGAATGGACGGCCAACTATGGCTACACCTTC
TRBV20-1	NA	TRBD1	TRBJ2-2	CSARDLGGGTGELFF	TGCAGTGCTAGAGATCTAGGGGGCGGCACCGGGGAGCTGTTTTTT
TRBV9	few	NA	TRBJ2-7	CASSSFQRASSYEQYF	TGTGCCAGCAGCTCCTTCCAGCGGGCAAGCTCCTACGAGCAGTACTTC
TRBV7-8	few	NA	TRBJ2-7	CASSPEGGTDYEQYF	TGTGCCAGCAGCCCCGAGGGCGGGACGGACTACGAGCAGTACTTC
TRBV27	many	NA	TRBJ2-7	CASSGDLYEQYF	TGTGCCAGCAGTGGGGACCTCTACGAGCAGTACTTC
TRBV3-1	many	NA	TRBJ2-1	CASSSRDTPRNEQFF	TGTGCCAGCAGCTCCCGGGACACCCCCCGGAATGAGCAGTTCTTC
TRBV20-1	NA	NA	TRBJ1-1	CSARVVGGGTEAFF	TGCAGTGCTAGAGTTGTGGGAGGTGGCACTGAAGCTTTCTTT
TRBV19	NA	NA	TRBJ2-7	CASSPGVVAYEQYF	TGTGCCAGTAGCCCCGGGGTAGTCGCCTACGAGCAGTACTTC
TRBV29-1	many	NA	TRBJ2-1	CSVQGGSSYNEQFF	TGCAGCGTTCAAGGTGGGAGCTCCTACAATGAGCAGTTCTTC
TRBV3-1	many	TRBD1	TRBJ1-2	CASSQDQTGETF	TGTGCCAGCAGCCAAGACCAAACAGGGGAAACCTTC
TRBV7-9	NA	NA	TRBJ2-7	CASSYSRRSPYEQYF	TGTGCCAGCAGCTATTCACGCAGGTCACCCTACGAGCAGTACTTC
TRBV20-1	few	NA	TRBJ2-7	CSASSALEQYF	TGTAGTGCTAGTTCTGCCCTGGAGCAGTACTTC
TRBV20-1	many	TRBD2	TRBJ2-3	CSASRGSGATDTQYF	TGCAGTGCTTCCCGCGGTAGCGGGGCCACAGATACGCAGTATTTT
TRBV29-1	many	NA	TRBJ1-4	CSVGGAINEKLFF	TGCAGCGTGGGTGGGGCGATTAATGAAAAACTGTTTTTT
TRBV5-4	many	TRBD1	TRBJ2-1	CASSSGQVANEQFF	TGTGCCAGCAGCTCCGGACAGGTAGCCAATGAGCAGTTCTTC
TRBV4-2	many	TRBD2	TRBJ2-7	CASSQLGAGGPINEQYF	TGTGCCAGCAGCCAACTCGGGGCGGGAGGGCCAATCAACGAGCAGTACTTC
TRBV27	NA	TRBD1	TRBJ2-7	CATRGLGDEQYF	TGTGCCACCAGGGGGCTAGGGGACGAGCAGTACTTC
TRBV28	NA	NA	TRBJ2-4	CASSLNLLGNIQYF	TGTGCCAGCAGTTTAAATCTCCTAGGGAACATTCAGTACTTC
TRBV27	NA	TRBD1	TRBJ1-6	CASSPTRQGNSPLHF	TGTGCCAGCAGCCCTACGAGACAGGGTAATTCACCCCTCCACTTT
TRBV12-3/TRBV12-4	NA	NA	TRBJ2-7	CASSLAGGYEQYF	TGTGCCAGCAGTTTAGCGGGAGGCTACGAGCAGTACTTC